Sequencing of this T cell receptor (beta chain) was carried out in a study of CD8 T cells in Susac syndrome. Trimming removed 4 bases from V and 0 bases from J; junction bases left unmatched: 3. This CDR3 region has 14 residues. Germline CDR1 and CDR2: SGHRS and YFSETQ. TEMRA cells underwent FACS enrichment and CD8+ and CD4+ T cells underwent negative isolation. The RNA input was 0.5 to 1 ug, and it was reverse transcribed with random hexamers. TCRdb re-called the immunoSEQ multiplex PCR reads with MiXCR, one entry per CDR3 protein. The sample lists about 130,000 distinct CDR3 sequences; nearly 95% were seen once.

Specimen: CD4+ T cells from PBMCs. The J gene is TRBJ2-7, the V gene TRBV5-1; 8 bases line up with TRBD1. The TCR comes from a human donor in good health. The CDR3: CASSRTGTSYEQYF. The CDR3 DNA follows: TGCGCCAGCAGCCGGACAGGGACCTCCTACGAGCAGTACTTC.